These 19 T cell receptor beta chains were sequenced from one sample in a study of T cells after yellow fever vaccination. Each CDR3 protein gets one entry after TCRdb re-called the 5' RACE reads with MiXCR. The repertoire has roughly 310,000 distinct CDR3 sequences, roughly 9.4% of them found once; the top ten carry roughly 18%. The starting material was PBMCs, obtained on the day of the first yellow fever vaccination. These receptors all come from a man in his late teens or twenties who received the YFV17D yellow fever vaccine.

The chain links TRBV28 to TRBJ2-5, with unresolved D. V lost 3 bases and J lost 2, with 10 bases in between. The germline V gene encodes CDR1 MDHEN and CDR2 SYDVKM. The CDR3 has 14 residues. CDR3 amino acids: CASSFQALQETQYF. The CDR3 region has the DNA TGTGCCAGCAGTTTTCAAGCCTTACAAGAGACCCAGTACTTC.

The V gene is TRBV10-3, the J gene TRBJ2-1; 12 bases are a match to TRBD2. CDR3 length: 16 amino acids. With V trimmed by 0 bases and J by 7 bases, 4 bases remained unmatched. Looked up from germline, CDR1 is ENHRY and CDR2 is SYGVKD. In DNA, the CDR3 is TGTGCCATCAGTGAGTCGGCTAGCGGGGGGGCTAATGAGCAGTTCTTC. It translates to CAISESASGGANEQFF.

The chain joins TRBV19 to TRBJ1-5, with D maybe TRBD1 (5 bases). Looked up from germline, CDR1 is LNHDA and CDR2 is SQIVND (reference sequence). The CDR3 runs to 13 residues. V was trimmed by 1 base and J by 6 bases, leaving 7 bases between them. The CDR3 region has the DNA TGTGCCAGTAGTATAGTAGGGGTTCAGCCCCAGCATTTT. Its protein product is CASSIVGVQPQHF.

This clonotype was observed a few times. The genes are TRBV19 and TRBJ1-1; D gene unclear. Germline loops: CDR1 LNHDA, CDR2 SQIVND (reference sequence). This CDR3 is built from 13 residues. V lost 4 bases to trimming and J lost 1 base, with 7 bases between them. The CDR3 protein is CASSNLGNTEAFF. The CDR3 nucleotides are TGTGCCAGTAGTAACCTAGGGAACACTGAAGCTTTCTTT.

The V and J genes are TRBV29-1 and TRBJ1-4, with 9 positions matching TRBD1. This CDR3 contains 13 residues. Germline-derived CDR1 and CDR2 are SQVTM and ANQGSEA. J lost 6 bases, V lost 5 bases, and 4 bases had no gene match. CDR3 sequence reads: CSVTGGADEKLFF. CDR3 coding DNA: TGCAGCGTTACAGGGGGCGCGGATGAAAAACTGTTTTTT. The whole variable domain, filled in from reference TRBV29-1 and TRBJ1-4, reads SAVISQKPSRDICQRGTSLTIQCQVDSQVTMMFWYRQQPGQSLTLIATANQGSEATYESGFVIDKFPISRPNLTFSTLTVSNMSPEDSSIYLCSVTGGADEKLFFGSGTQLSVL.

There are a few counts of this clonotype. This chain uses TRBV29-1 with TRBJ2-2; weak D call: TRBD1 (6 bases). Per germline, CDR1 SQVTM and CDR2 ANQGSEA. With 7 bases removed from V and 3 bases from J, the gap between germline ends came to 15 bases. The CDR3 runs to 14 residues. This chain's CDR3 is CSAVVGAYTGELFF. The CDR3 region has the DNA TGCAGCGCAGTAGTGGGGGCCTACACCGGGGAGCTGTTTTTT.

The genes are TRBV21-1 and TRBJ2-2; TRBD1 was called by the table and not checked on the DNA. TRBV21-1 is labeled a pseudogene. The CDR3 spans 13 residues. The CDR3 DNA sequence: TGTGCCAGCAGCCTACAGGATGACGGGGAGCTGTTTTTT. This translates into CASSLQDDGELFF.

A few counts support this clonotype. The gene calls are TRBV7-3 and TRBJ1-6, with D perhaps TRBD1 (6 bases). Trimming shortened V by 5 bases and J by 7 bases, and 12 bases separated the two germline ends. The CDR3 has 14 amino acids. Per the germline V gene, CDR1 is SGHTA and CDR2 is FQGTGA. CDR3 sequence (DNA): TGTGCCAGCAGCGAGGGGGGACCCAATTCACCCCTCCACTTT. Protein: CASSEGGPNSPLHF.

Only a few counts were recorded for this clonotype. The chain uses TRBV4-1 and TRBJ1-1, with no clear D. The germline V gene encodes CDR1 MGHRA and CDR2 YSYEKL. Trimming stripped 0 bases from V and 5 bases from J, with 10 bases between. CDR3 length equals 14 residues. The CDR3 DNA reads as TGCGCCAGCAGCCAAGATGCGAGGGTTACTGAAGCTTTCTTT. Its protein is CASSQDARVTEAFF.

This chain links TRBV4-1 with TRBJ2-1, with D possibly TRBD1 on 6 matching bases. This CDR3 is built from 17 residues. Germline loops: CDR1 MGHRA, CDR2 YSYEKL. The V and J ends lost 6 bases and 8 bases respectively, with 26 bases between them. The CDR3 nucleotides are TGCGCCAGCAGAACACAACCGGGACCACTACAGGGTGATGAGCAGTTCTTC. Protein: CASRTQPGPLQGDEQFF.

This clonotype was recorded many times. The V gene is TRBV5-5, the J gene TRBJ2-7, with D tentatively TRBD2 (5 bases). V was trimmed by 4 bases and J by 0 bases, leaving 14 bases between them. This CDR3 comprises 15 residues. Germline V gives CDR1 SGHKS, CDR2 YYEKEE (reference sequence). CDR3 DNA sequence: TGTGCCAGCAGCCGGCTCCGGGATCCCTCCTACGAGCAGTACTTC. Translated: CASSRLRDPSYEQYF.

The chain has TRBV5-1 and TRBJ1-5; TRBD1 agrees at 7 bases. Germline assignment: CDR1 SGHRS and CDR2 YFSETQ. Trimming removed 4 bases from V and 7 bases from J; junction bases left unmatched: 8. This CDR3 comprises 14 residues. DNA of the CDR3: TGCGCCAGCAGCGGTGAAGGGGGCCAACAGCCCCAGCATTTT. This codes for CASSGEGGQQPQHF. Looking up the rest from reference TRBV5-1 and TRBJ1-5 gives the full variable domain: KAGVTQTPRYLIKTRGQQVTLSCSPISGHRSVSWYQQTPGQGLQFLFEYFSETQRNKGNFPGRFSGRQFSNSRSEMNVSTLELGDSALYLCASSGEGGQQPQHFGDGTRLSIL.

This clonotype occurred many times. J is TRBJ2-1 and V is TRBV7-9; D possibly matches TRBD1 or TRBD2 (5 bases each). From germline, CDR1 is SEHNR and CDR2 FQNEAQ (reference sequence). The CDR3 is made up of 13 amino acids. Trimming took 5 bases from V and 8 from J, leaving 13 bases between them. CDR3 sequence reads: CASSPGGGDEQFF. The CDR3 DNA reads as TGTGCCAGCAGCCCTGGGGGTGGCGATGAGCAGTTCTTC.

This clonotype was seen only a few times. J is TRBJ2-5 and V is TRBV5-1, with 7 bases aligning to TRBD1. The CDR3 length is 17 residues. Germline values: CDR1 SGHRS, CDR2 YFSETQ. V lost 5 bases and J lost 1; bases outside the gene matches: 14. CDR3 region: CASSLKPRQGFQETQYF. In nucleotides, the CDR3 is TGCGCCAGCAGTCTCAAACCGCGACAGGGTTTCCAAGAGACCCAGTACTTC.

A few counts support this clonotype. This chain links TRBV7-6 with TRBJ2-6, with 7 bases lining up with TRBD1. The CDR3 consists of 15 residues. Per germline, CDR1 SGHVS and CDR2 FNYEAQ. Losses at the gene ends were 6 bases for V and 4 bases for J; bases not matched to a gene: 6. The CDR3 coding sequence is TGTGCCAGCAGTAACAGGGGTACAGGGGCCAACGTCCTGACTTTC. It codes for CASSNRGTGANVLTF.

The chain carries TRBV19 and TRBJ1-5, with D perhaps TRBD1 (5 bases). This CDR3 is built from 17 residues. The ends were cut back, 7 bases at V and 4 bases at J, with 23 bases in the middle. Germline CDR1 LNHDA, CDR2 SQIVND (reference sequence). In DNA form, the CDR3 reads TGTGCCAGTAAAAGCCACCCCCGGGACGGAACGAATCAGCCCCAGCATTTT. This translates into CASKSHPRDGTNQPQHF.

The sample holds a few counts of this clonotype. This chain connects TRBV30 to TRBJ2-3, with D possibly being TRBD1 (5 bases). Germline CDR1 and CDR2: GTSNPN and SVGIG (reference sequence). Trimming took 2 bases from V and 3 from J, leaving 15 bases between them. The CDR3 extends over 15 amino acids. The CDR3 region is CAWSLPGRWTDTQYF. For the CDR3, the DNA is TGTGCCTGGAGTCTCCCAGGGCGTTGGACAGATACGCAGTATTTT.

This clonotype showed up just a few times. This chain connects TRBV25-1 to TRBJ2-7; 8 nucleotides agree with TRBD2. CDR1 MGHDK and CDR2 SYGVNS come from the germline V gene. J was trimmed by 0 bases and V by 5 bases; bases with no gene match: 9. The CDR3 spans 16 residues. This chain's CDR3 is CASSSQRGRSSYEQYF. CDR3 nucleotides: TGTGCCAGCAGTTCACAGCGGGGGCGAAGCTCCTACGAGCAGTACTTC.

Remarks on this clonotype: Germline and junction disagree at one end, which may indicate a read error. The rearrangement uses TRBV3-1 and TRBJ2-5; 7 nucleotides match TRBD1. Germline V CDR1 and CDR2: LGHDT, YNNKEL (reference sequence). CDR3 size: 14 residues. For the CDR3, the DNA is TGTGCCAGCAGCCTAGGGACAGAGGGCTCCGAACCCCACTTC. Residues: CASSLGTEGSEPHF.